This T cell receptor (beta chain) was found in a study of CD8+CD57+ T cells in acquired aplastic anemia. Background on the study: CD4+ and CD8+ cells, once sorted, gave DNA averaging approximately 3.3 ug. Whole-study findings and limits: It was found that roughly 29 CD8+ CDR3 sequences were shared between patients and controls.

All patients picked for sequencing had shown, by flow cytometry, an expansion of CD8+CD57+ cells. Profiling of TCR beta VDJ combinations and CDR3 sequences used genomic DNA as template. Via MiXCR, TCRdb re-called the reads, giving one row per CDR3 protein. The sample lists over 150,000 distinct CDR3 sequences, roughly 60% seen once, with under 45% in the top ten. About this clonotype itself: The antigen is unknown.

The specimen was sorted CD4+, CD8+, or CD8+CD57+ T cells (not recorded which) from PBMCs. This TCR derives from a human donor with aplastic anemia.

This CDR3 is CASSDPSQTDTQYF. In DNA, the CDR3 is TGTGCCAGCAGTGACCCCTCGCAGACAGATACGCAGTATTTT. V usage is TRBV25-1 and J usage is TRBJ2-3; D unclear. V was pared by 3 bases and J by 3 bases, with 10 bases between. This CDR3 region has 14 residues. Germline values: CDR1 MGHDK, CDR2 SYGVNS.